These 15 T cell receptor beta chains originate from one sample sequenced in a study of CD8 T cells in Susac syndrome. With random hexamers, reverse transcription was performed on about 0.45 to 1 ug of RNA. TCRdb re-derived calls from the immunoSEQ multiplex PCR reads in MiXCR, one entry per CDR3 protein. The table includes about 130,000 distinct CDR3 sequences, roughly 94% detected once. The specimen sequenced was CD8+ T cells from PBMCs. These receptors were collected from a human donor with Susac syndrome.

This clonotype was observed a few times. The chain carries TRBV27 and TRBJ2-1, with D possibly matching TRBD2 (6 bases). The germline V and J ends were trimmed by 8 bases and 1 base, with 12 bases remaining between them. Germline V gene data show CDR1 as MNHEY and CDR2 as SMNVEV (reference sequence). This CDR3 spans 14 amino acids. This chain's CDR3 is CASSAGGSYNEQFF. The CDR3 DNA reads as TGTGCCAGCTCCGCCGGGGGATCCTACAATGAGCAGTTCTTC.

This chain connects TRBV27 to TRBJ2-7; TRBD1 aligns across 8 bases. The CDR3 has 12 residues. The V gene end was trimmed by 6 bases and the J gene end by 4 bases; junction bases not matched to a gene: 2. Germline CDR1 reads MNHEY; CDR2 reads SMNVEV (reference sequence). In nucleotides, the CDR3 is TGTGCCAGCAGCACAGGGGGGTACGAGCAGTACTTC. It yields the protein CASSTGGYEQYF.

The chain links TRBV4-1 to TRBJ2-7; no reliable D call. Germline loops: CDR1 MGHRA, CDR2 YSYEKL. The CDR3 has 16 amino acids. Trimming cost V 4 bases and J 2 bases, with 18 bases left between them. CDR3 nucleotides: TGCGCCAGCAGCCCCCCCACCCGTCGCTCTACCTACGAGCAGTACTTC. Its translation is CASSPPTRRSTYEQYF.

The chain couples TRBV12-3 or TRBV12-4 to TRBJ2-7, with 7 bases identical to TRBD1. Trimming removed 6 bases from V and 2 bases from J; junction bases left unmatched: 7. The CDR3 has 14 residues. The CDR3 is CASRIDRAPYEQYF. The CDR3 DNA reads TGTGCCAGCAGGATTGACAGGGCCCCCTACGAGCAGTACTTC.

This clonotype was seen a few times. This sequence joins TRBV9 and TRBJ2-2, with 7 bases matching TRBD1. The germline V gene encodes CDR1 SGDLS and CDR2 YYNGEE. The J segment lost 8 bases and the V segment lost 2 bases, leaving 3 bases of the junction unmatched. This CDR3 is 13 amino acids long. The CDR3 reads CASSVEGAGELFF. CDR3 in DNA: TGTGCCAGCAGCGTCGAGGGGGCAGGGGAGCTGTTTTTT.

The chain carries TRBV11-2 and TRBJ2-4, with 8 bases identical to TRBD2. With V trimmed by 3 bases and J by 0 bases, 10 bases remained unmatched. The germline gives CDR1 SGHAT, CDR2 FQNNGV. This CDR3 region has 18 residues. The CDR3: CASSFSSGPDLAKNIQYF. The CDR3 nucleotides read TGTGCCAGCAGCTTCTCTAGCGGGCCCGATCTAGCCAAAAACATTCAGTACTTC.

The chain combines TRBV7-9 with TRBJ2-7; 11 bases are shared with TRBD2. V lost 5 bases and J lost 3; bases outside the gene matches: 6. The CDR3 contains 15 residues. The germline CDR1 and CDR2 sequences are SEHNR and FQNEAQ (reference sequence). DNA for the CDR3: TGTGCCAGCAGCGTGACTAGCGGGACAGACTACGAGCAGTACTTC. It specifies CASSVTSGTDYEQYF.

CDR3 in amino acids: CASRGWTQETQYF. DNA for the CDR3: TGTGCCAGCAGGGGTTGGACCCAAGAGACCCAGTACTTC. This rearrangement joins TRBV12-3 or TRBV12-4 to TRBJ2-5, with no clear D. V lost 6 bases to trimming and J lost 1 base, with 9 bases between them. CDR3 length equals 13 residues.

The rearrangement links TRBV15 to TRBJ2-1; weak D call: TRBD1 (5 bases). The CDR3 length is 12 residues. V was cut by 1 base and J by 7 bases, with 5 bases left in between. Per the germline V gene, CDR1 is LNHNV and CDR2 is YYDKDF (reference sequence). CDR3 in DNA: TGTGCCACCAGCAGAGGACAGAATGAGCAGTTCTTC. Its translation: CATSRGQNEQFF.

The chain employs TRBV4-1 and TRBJ2-7, with a possible D match to TRBD2 (5 bases). CDR1 is MGHRA and CDR2 is YSYEKL in the germline V gene. Trimming removed 4 bases at V and 5 bases at J, with 9 bases between. The CDR3 consists of 12 residues. The CDR3 bases are TGCGCCAGCAGCCCTGCCGGGGACGAGCAGTACTTC. The encoded protein is CASSPAGDEQYF.

CDR3 amino acids: CASSASGEQFF. CDR3 nucleotides: TGTGCCAGCAGCGCGAGCGGTGAGCAGTTCTTC. The chain employs TRBV9 and TRBJ2-1; a possible D gene is TRBD2 (5 bases). In germline, CDR1 is SGDLS, CDR2 YYNGEE. The CDR3 has 11 residues. Trimming cost V 3 bases and J 9 bases, with 7 bases left between them.

The CDR3 DNA reads as TGTGCCAGCAGCCAAGTTTCTAGCGGGAGCGATGAGCAGTTCTTC. Amino acid sequence: CASSQVSSGSDEQFF. The J gene is TRBJ2-1, the V gene TRBV14; 10 bases map to TRBD2. Trimming removed 1 base from V and 8 bases from J; junction bases left unmatched: 5. The CDR3 runs 15 residues. CDR1 and CDR2 (germline): SGHDN, FVKESK. Together with reference TRBV14 and TRBJ2-1, the CDR3 gives the full variable domain: EAGVTQFPSHSVIEKGQTVTLRCDPISGHDNLYWYRRVMGKEIKFLLHFVKESKQDESGMPNNRFLAERTGGTYSTLKVQPAELEDSGVYFCASSQVSSGSDEQFFGPGTRLTVL.

CDR3 in DNA: TGTGCCAGCAGCGTCGGGACTAGCGGGGGCAATGAGCAGTTCTTC. Its protein is CASSVGTSGGNEQFF. V and J are TRBV9 and TRBJ2-1; 14 bases fit TRBD2. J lost 6 bases, V lost 2 bases, and 1 base had no gene match. Germline CDR1 SGDLS, CDR2 YYNGEE. The CDR3 spans 15 residues.

V gene TRBV6-5 combines with J gene TRBJ2-1; D gene unclear. Trimming took off 2 bases at V and 9 bases at J, with 11 bases between the two ends. The CDR3 loop spans 13 amino acids. Germline CDR1 reads MNHEY; CDR2 reads SVGAGI. As DNA, the CDR3 is TGTGCCAGCAGTTACGACCAGAACCTTGAGCAGTTCTTC. Translation gives CASSYDQNLEQFF.

The chain recombines TRBV6-5 with TRBJ2-1; D is perhaps TRBD1 or TRBD2 (7 bases each). The CDR3 consists of 17 residues. CDR1 and CDR2 from the germline V gene are MNHEY and SVGAGI. V lost 0 bases, J lost 0 bases, and 12 bases lay in between. The CDR3 region is CASSYSSGDSSYNEQFF. CDR3 DNA: TGTGCCAGCAGTTACTCAAGCGGGGACAGCTCCTACAATGAGCAGTTCTTC.